The 30 T cell receptor beta chains presented below share a single source sample, sequenced in a study of T cell responses to AZD1222 COVID-19 vaccine. The protocol was immunoSEQ multiplex PCR, while the TCRdb copy is restricted to in-frame clones and leaves out a portion. The sample carries under 150,000 clones, about 91% recorded once. The sequenced sample was peripheral blood, obtained on day 0 of AZD1222 vaccination. Source of these receptors: an adult in good health.

This chain joins TRBV27 and TRBJ1-5, with D maybe TRBD1 (5 bases). The CDR3 is made up of 13 amino acids. V dropped 8 bases and J dropped 4 bases, with 12 bases sitting between them. CDR1 and CDR2 (germline): MNHEY, SMNVEV (reference sequence). For the CDR3, the DNA is TGTGCCAGCGAGGGGCAGGAGAATCAGCCCCAGCATTTT. Its translation: CASEGQENQPQHF.

The CDR3 reads CASSLVASSYNEQFF. The DNA for the CDR3 is TGCGCCAGCAGCTTGGTGGCGAGCTCCTACAATGAGCAGTTCTTC. The V and J genes are TRBV5-1 and TRBJ2-1; D not resolved. Per the germline V gene, CDR1 is SGHRS and CDR2 is YFSETQ. The CDR3 loop spans 15 amino acids. With 0 bases removed from V and 0 bases from J, the gap between germline ends came to 7 bases.

The J gene is TRBJ1-1, the V gene TRBV7-3; possibly TRBD1 for D (5 bases). CDR3 length: 14 amino acids. CDR1 and CDR2 from the germline V gene are SGHTA and FQGTGA. V was clipped by 5 bases and J by 1 base, with 11 bases between them. As DNA, the CDR3 is TGTGCCAGCAGCGTCGGGACGGCGAACACTGAAGCTTTCTTT. Protein product: CASSVGTANTEAFF. Looking up the rest from reference TRBV7-3 and TRBJ1-1 gives the full variable domain: GAGVSQTPSNKVTEKGKYVELRCDPISGHTALYWYRQSLGQGPEFLIYFQGTGAADDSGLPNDRFFAVRPEGSVSTLKIQRTERGDSAVYLCASSVGTANTEAFFGQGTRLTVV.

The chain is built from TRBV3-1 (or the pseudogene TRBV3-2) and TRBJ1-1; a weak D match, TRBD1 (5 bases). This CDR3 contains 12 residues. Germline V gene lookup returns CDR1 LGHDT and CDR2 YNNKEL (reference sequence). Trimming left V 3 bases short and J 7 bases short, with 9 bases between. Here the CDR3 reads CASSHEGYEAFF. The CDR3, as DNA: TGTGCCAGCAGCCATGAGGGGTATGAAGCTTTCTTT.

This chain links TRBV30 with TRBJ2-1; D is unresolved. Germline V gene sequence: CDR1 GTSNPN, CDR2 SVGIG (reference sequence). The germline V and J ends were trimmed by 0 bases and 2 bases, with 5 bases remaining between them. CDR3 length: 13 residues. The CDR3 DNA sequence: TGTGCCTGGAGTGTAGGAGCCTACAATGAGCAGTTCTTC. Amino acids: CAWSVGAYNEQFF.

The chain carries TRBV28 and TRBJ1-2; D is undetermined. Germline V gene data show CDR1 as MDHEN and CDR2 as SYDVKM. Trimming shortened V by 2 bases and J by 3 bases, and 4 bases separated the two germline ends. The length of the CDR3 is 12 residues. The CDR3 loop reads CASSLRDYGYTF. CDR3 bases: TGTGCCAGCAGTTTAAGGGACTATGGCTACACCTTC.

This chain links TRBV6-2 or TRBV6-3 with TRBJ1-5; no clear D. Trimming stripped 4 bases from V and 7 bases from J, with 14 bases between. Germline V lookup: CDR1 MNHEY, CDR2 SVGEGT. The CDR3 contains 14 residues. The CDR3 here is CASSLPAPGQPQHF. DNA of the CDR3: TGTGCCAGCAGTTTACCGGCCCCCGGACAGCCCCAGCATTTT.

The chain has TRBV11-3 and TRBJ1-2; D gene unclear. Germline V CDR1 and CDR2: SGHNT, YENEEA. CDR3 length: 12 residues. Trimming shortened V by 4 bases and J by 4 bases, and 7 bases separated the two germline ends. The CDR3 DNA is TGTGCCAGCAGCTCCAACAGCTATGGCTACACCTTC. Translating it yields CASSSNSYGYTF.

The CDR3 is CASSPGTGGWNEQFF. The CDR3 DNA reads as TGTGCCAGCTCACCAGGGACAGGTGGGTGGAATGAGCAGTTCTTC. This chain connects TRBV18 to TRBJ2-1, with TRBD1 matching 8 bases. The V segment lost 2 bases and the J segment 7 bases; nucleotides outside the gene matches: 7. Germline loops: CDR1 KGHSH, CDR2 LQKENI. CDR3 size: 15 residues.

The rearrangement uses TRBV6-1 and TRBJ1-3; D not resolved. The V end lost 3 bases, the J end lost 8 bases, and 5 bases lay between the germline ends. Per the germline V gene, CDR1 is MNHNS and CDR2 is SASEGT. This CDR3 region has 11 residues. CDR3 protein: CASSDLHTIYF. As DNA, the CDR3 is TGTGCCAGCAGTGATTTGCACACCATATATTTT.

CDR3 sequence: CASSQGLSSTDTQYF. The CDR3 DNA is TGTGCCAGCAGCCAGGGGCTCTCGAGCACAGATACGCAGTATTTT. The chain carries TRBV6-4 and TRBJ2-3; perhaps TRBD1 as D (6 bases). Looked up from germline, CDR1 is MRHNA and CDR2 is SNTAGT. CDR3 size: 15 residues. V lost 6 bases to trimming and J lost 0 bases, with 13 bases between them.

V is TRBV5-1 and J is TRBJ2-3; 13 nucleotides line up with TRBD2. V lost 4 bases to trimming and J lost 5 bases; unmatched junction nucleotides: 16. The CDR3 is 19 amino acids. CDR1 is SGHRS and CDR2 is YFSETQ in the germline V gene. In DNA form, the CDR3 reads TGCGCCAGCAGCACCGGAAAAGGACTAGCGGGAGACGTAAGAGATACGCAGTATTTT. It yields the protein CASSTGKGLAGDVRDTQYF.

The rearrangement links TRBV30 to TRBJ2-1, with 13 bases lining up with TRBD2. J was trimmed by 7 bases and V by 6 bases; bases with no gene match: 6. Germline CDR1 reads GTSNPN; CDR2 reads SVGIG (reference sequence). The CDR3 contains 14 residues. The CDR3 loop reads CACLTSGRWNEQFF. CDR3 coding DNA: TGTGCCTGTCTGACTAGCGGGAGGTGGAATGAGCAGTTCTTC.

This rearrangement joins TRBV28 to TRBJ1-5, with D tentatively TRBD1 (6 bases). Germline assignment: CDR1 MDHEN and CDR2 SYDVKM. Trimming took off 5 bases at V and 5 bases at J, with 16 bases between the two ends. This CDR3 spans 15 amino acids. The CDR3 nucleotides read TGTGCCAGCAGTCCGGGGGCAGAAGGGGATCAGCCCCAGCATTTT. Translation: CASSPGAEGDQPQHF.

The chain joins TRBV12-5 to TRBJ2-1; D is perhaps TRBD2 (6 bases). Looked up from germline, CDR1 is LGHNT and CDR2 is FRNRAP. Trimming pared 2 bases from V and 6 bases from J, leaving 11 bases between. CDR3 length: 14 residues. CDR3 bases: TGTGCTAGTGGTTTGAGCGGGCAATTCAATGAGCAGTTCTTC. It specifies CASGLSGQFNEQFF.

This chain uses TRBV21-1 with TRBJ2-7. TRBV21-1 is labeled a pseudogene. The CDR3 has 16 residues. CDR3 amino acids: CASSPSTGTVSYEQYF. Written as DNA, the CDR3 is TGTGCCAGCAGCCCTTCGACCGGGACGGTGTCGTACGAGCAGTACTTC.

The chain recombines TRBV3-1 (or the pseudogene TRBV3-2) with TRBJ2-1; TRBD2 aligns across 10 bases. CDR1 and CDR2 from the germline V gene are LGHDT and YNNKEL (reference sequence). This CDR3 comprises 15 residues. Unmatched junction bases numbered 5, after V lost 4 bases and J lost 5 bases. The CDR3 nucleotides read TGTGCCAGCAGCCTGAGCGGGAGGGCCCACAATGAGCAGTTCTTC. Translated: CASSLSGRAHNEQFF.

The chain joins TRBV7-3 to TRBJ1-5; the match to TRBD1 covers 8 bases. Germline V gene sequence: CDR1 SGHTA, CDR2 FQGTGA. This CDR3 comprises 15 residues. V trimming: 6 bases; J trimming: 3 bases; junction bases outside the gene matches: 7. The CDR3 sequence is CASSPTGEPNQPQHF. The CDR3 DNA reads as TGTGCCAGCAGTCCGACAGGGGAACCCAATCAGCCCCAGCATTTT.

The CDR3 region has the DNA TGCGCCAGCAGCTTGTCTCTGGCGGGAAACACTGAAGCTTTCTTT. This gives the protein CASSLSLAGNTEAFF. This chain links TRBV5-1 with TRBJ1-1; D unresolved. Trimming shortened V by 1 base and J by 2 bases, and 12 bases separated the two germline ends. The germline V gene encodes CDR1 SGHRS and CDR2 YFSETQ. The CDR3 runs 15 residues.

This clone has only one observation. This rearrangement joins TRBV4-1 to TRBJ2-7, with D perhaps given as TRBD1 or TRBD2 (5 bases each). The CDR3 loop spans 14 amino acids. Trimming took off 2 bases at V and 1 base at J, with 9 bases between the two ends. Looked up from germline, CDR1 is MGHRA and CDR2 is YSYEKL. CDR3 sequence reads: CASSQPGRSYEQYF. DNA for the CDR3: TGCGCCAGCAGCCAACCGGGACGGTCCTACGAGCAGTACTTC.

This sequence joins TRBV9 and TRBJ2-2; TRBD1 matches 7 bases. Germline assignment: CDR1 SGDLS and CDR2 YYNGEE. Trimming at V came to 10 bases and at J to 5 bases, leaving 5 bases not matched to a gene. The length of the CDR3 is 12 residues. In DNA form, the CDR3 reads TGTGCCTCAGGGGGTGTAACCGGGGAGCTGTTTTTT. Its translation is CASGGVTGELFF.

In DNA, the CDR3 is TGCAGCGTTGAAGGGCGGGGGGGTAGCACAGATACGCAGTATTTT. It yields the protein CSVEGRGGSTDTQYF. The genes are TRBV29-1 and TRBJ2-3; TRBD2 agrees at 9 bases. CDR3 length: 15 amino acids. V trimming: 1 base; J trimming: 0 bases; junction bases outside the gene matches: 2. Germline V gene data show CDR1 as SQVTM and CDR2 as ANQGSEA.

The rearrangement joins TRBV11-3 to TRBJ2-1; 8 nucleotides agree with TRBD2. V shed 6 bases, J shed 5 bases, and the junction held 9 bases outside the gene matches. The CDR3 spans 15 residues. From germline, CDR1 is SGHNT and CDR2 YENEEA. CDR3 protein: CASRSPGGPHNEQFF. DNA of the CDR3: TGTGCCAGCAGGTCCCCGGGGGGGCCCCACAATGAGCAGTTCTTC.

This sequence joins TRBV14 and TRBJ1-6, with D tentatively TRBD1 (6 bases). V was clipped by 1 base and J by 8 bases, with 9 bases between them. CDR3 length: 14 amino acids. CDR1 and CDR2 from the germline V gene are SGHDN and FVKESK. CDR3 sequence: CASSQGDTYSPLHF. In DNA, the CDR3 is TGTGCCAGCAGCCAAGGGGACACTTATTCACCCCTCCACTTT. The full variable domain, its missing parts supplied by reference TRBV14 and TRBJ1-6, is EAGVTQFPSHSVIEKGQTVTLRCDPISGHDNLYWYRRVMGKEIKFLLHFVKESKQDESGMPNNRFLAERTGGTYSTLKVQPAELEDSGVYFCASSQGDTYSPLHFGNGTRLTVT.

The genes are TRBV6-5 and TRBJ2-7; weak D call: TRBD1 (5 bases). Germline V gives CDR1 MNHEY, CDR2 SVGAGI. V was shortened by 0 bases and J by 2 bases, with 8 bases between the two germline ends. This CDR3 region has 14 residues. CDR3 residues: CASSYSPTAYEQYF. In DNA form, the CDR3 reads TGTGCCAGCAGTTACTCCCCGACAGCCTACGAGCAGTACTTC.

This chain joins TRBV29-1 and TRBJ1-2; D is possibly TRBD1 (5 bases). Between the trimmed V and J ends, which lost 4 bases and 3 bases, there was a span of 9 bases. The CDR3 is 12 residues long. In germline, CDR1 is SQVTM, CDR2 ANQGSEA. In DNA, the CDR3 is TGCAGCGTTGGAGGGGCTCACTATGGCTACACCTTC. Translated, it gives CSVGGAHYGYTF.

J is TRBJ1-3 and V is TRBV18; 9 bases line up with TRBD1. There are 15 residues in the CDR3. Germline loops: CDR1 KGHSH, CDR2 LQKENI. Losses at the gene ends were 3 bases for V and 3 bases for J; bases not matched to a gene: 3. The CDR3: CASSPGQGGGNTIYF. CDR3 DNA sequence: TGTGCCAGCTCACCGGGACAGGGCGGTGGAAACACCATATATTTT.

The rearrangement links TRBV14 to TRBJ2-1, with D hard to call. The CDR3 is 16 amino acids. Per germline, CDR1 SGHDN and CDR2 FVKESK. Trimming took off 0 bases at V and 2 bases at J, with 11 bases between the two ends. DNA of the CDR3: TGTGCCAGCAGCCAAGACCGAGCGCCCGCCTACAATGAGCAGTTCTTC. This encodes CASSQDRAPAYNEQFF.

The V gene is TRBV9, the J gene TRBJ1-1; unclear D gene. Trimming removed 4 bases at V and 11 bases at J, with 21 bases between. CDR3 length: 14 residues. Germline V gene lookup returns CDR1 SGDLS and CDR2 YYNGEE. Written as DNA, the CDR3 is TGTGCCAGCAGCCCTCGCGGCGGTGACCTTGCGGCTTTCTTT. This translates into CASSPRGGDLAAFF.

V usage is TRBV12-3 or TRBV12-4 and J usage is TRBJ1-5, with TRBD1 matching 8 bases. Germline trimming cut 9 bases from V and 7 bases from J; bases unmatched to any gene: 5. CDR3 length: 12 amino acids. CDR3 protein: CASGQGGQPQHF. The CDR3 DNA sequence: TGTGCCAGTGGACAGGGTGGGCAGCCCCAGCATTTT.